The clone carrying this T cell receptor (beta chain) was counted many times. No antigen is known for it. The CDR3 loop spans 13 amino acids. The germline V gene encodes CDR1 GTSNPN and CDR2 SVGIG (reference sequence). V gave up 3 bases and J gave up 3 bases, with 11 bases separating them. One entry per CDR3 protein results from TCRdb running MiXCR on the 5' RACE reads. The sample shows about 340,000 distinct CDR3 sequences, 15% of them seen only once. The data are from a study of T-cell memory formation after mild COVID-19. Study-level background: Largely, TCR clusters stayed within a single donor.

Study-level points and caveats: Contracting clones from day 15 to 85 had balanced CD4/CD8; later expanders favoured CD4+. There were some responding clones in pre-infection memory, which suggested that cross-reactive memory had joined.

This receptor was identified in a man aged 18 to 29 who had mild COVID-19 (a few samples of this study predate the infection). Cell type and time point are not known. The sequenced sample consisted of PBMCs or a T cell subset sorted from them (not recorded which). The chain carries TRBV30 and TRBJ2-5; the D is unclear. DNA for the CDR3: TGTGCCTGGAGAGGCGCAGCTGAAGAGACCCAGTACTTC. Amino acids: CAWRGAAEETQYF.